This T cell receptor (beta chain) emerged from a study of blood T cell repertoires in COVID-19. Measured with immunoSEQ multiplex PCR; TCRdb has only the in-frame clones, and not every one. The data show some 180,000 clones, roughly 85% seen once. Germline CDR1 reads SGHTA; CDR2 reads FQGTGA. The CDR3 contains 13 residues. V lost 0 bases, J lost 1 base, and 3 bases lay in between. This clone has only one observation. The chain employs TRBV7-3 and TRBJ1-1; D is unresolved. Sequencing was carried out using PBMCs or T cells enriched from blood (not recorded which). This receptor was taken from a woman aged 70-85 years in a cohort exposed to, infected with or recovered from COVID-19 (not recorded which). Written as DNA, the CDR3 is TGTGCCAGCAGCTTAACCCGGAACACTGAAGCTTTCTTT. As protein: CASSLTRNTEAFF.